Reported below is one TCR beta chain. The antigen it recognizes is unknown. The conserved closing phenylalanine or tryptophan is absent in this CDR3, likely reflecting a read error. This entry comes from a study of T cells in Graves' hyperthyroidism and ophthalmopathy (dated by TCRdb to about 2019). Some background on the complete study: Peripheral blood samples were taken at the time of initial diagnosis, prior to any treatment. An independent validation cohort of around 19 hyperthyroidism patients and 17 patients who later progressed to ophthalmopathy tested prospective prediction of ophthalmopathy. TCR V-J signatures able to tell the groups apart were searched for in a discovery cohort of approximately 95 patients, of whom over 40 had Graves' ophthalmopathy and under 65 had stable Graves' hyperthyroidism. The 75 to 100 discovery patients were divided at random into training and test sets in a 7:3 ratio. After sampling, hyperthyroidism patients received methimazole starting at 30 mg daily, and ophthalmopathy patients received high-dose intravenous methylprednisolone. In about 6 Graves' hyperthyroidism patients, the study also compared T-cell repertoires from thyroid tissue with T-cell repertoires from blood. The paper reports TCR Vbeta CDR3 sequencing of 135 peripheral blood samples: 40 to 45 ophthalmopathy, fewer than 85 hyperthyroidism and approximately 17 progressor patients. The research as a whole found: No statistical method was used to set the sample size in advance, and investigators knew the group allocation. A model built on a 13 V-J signature distinguished ophthalmopathy from stable hyperthyroidism, reaching around 90% sensitivity and 81.08% specificity in cross-validation and 80%/75% in testing. Most expanded thyroid clonotypes (frequency above 0.001) were also detected in blood, a finding suggesting that blood repertoires may reflect thyroid immune responses. During validation, the model predicted progression to ophthalmopathy a median of about 5.9 months ahead of onset, with 70.59% sensitivity and 72% to 80% specificity.

The CDR3 spans 12 amino acids, including both terminal residues. Only the CDR3 region is kept as DNA, spanning 36 bases read in frame from base 1. The germline V gene sets CDR1 to SNHLY and CDR2 to FYNNEI. The V and J ends are trimmed by 10 bases and 4 bases, leaving 10 bases between them. The TCR beta CDR3 regions were amplified from the RNA transcripts. The first round of RT-PCR for the TCR CDR3 was performed with the HTBI primer set and the Qiagen OneStep RT-PCR kit. Libraries were constructed in a second round of multiplex PCR, after which size selection and purification were performed. Paired-end sequencing of the libraries was performed with 100 bp reads on an Illumina HiSeq2000. The published analysis was carried out like this. SOAPnuke was used to process the raw data, removing reads that contained adapters or uncalled bases, had a mean Phred below 15, or lacked an exact match to the constant primer or identifier. COPE v1.2.5 was used to merge high-quality paired reads, and clonotypes were defined as unique nucleotide sequences. MiTCR v1.1 was used to align clonotypes to the IMGT TRBV, TRBD and TRBJ reference segments. Analysis was restricted to V-J combinations with a frequency above 0.0001, which covered 98% to 99.2% of repertoires. The TCS score was defined as F50 (clonal expansion) divided by E x V (chaos), with BLOSUM62-based TCRdist calculated between CDR3 peptides within each V-J. Welch's t-statistics and random forest reduced roughly 530 V-J features to 10 to 15, which were used in a naive Bayes classifier (R e1071). The raw public data were reprocessed by TCRdb itself: fastp quality trimming at Q25, MiXCR clonotype calling, in-frame beta chains only. Records with the same CDR3 protein are collapsed into one entry carrying the most frequent genes and DNA. These V and J calls derive from TCRdb rather than the authors' analysis. For this sample the table gives some 50,000 distinct CDR3 sequences, of which roughly 50% were detected only once. The top ten clones comprise about a tenth of the sample.

In the ophthalmopathy patients, disease was moderately to severely active, with a Clinical Activity Score of 3 or more, a NOSPECS grade of 4 or more, and a duration of less than 3 months. Any patient with an uncontrolled infection, another autoimmune disease, pregnancy or lactation was excluded. Diagnoses were based on clinical symptoms, serum thyroxine and TRAb, thyroid ultrasound and orbital computed tomography. PBMCs were isolated from roughly 10 ml of fresh peripheral blood by Ficoll-Paque density gradient centrifugation. Total RNA was extracted with Trizol reagent, and quality was checked on an Agilent 2100 Bioanalyzer.

The sequenced sample was blood. The TCR was taken from a woman between 50 and 59 years old with Graves' ophthalmopathy. The V and J segments used are TRBV2 and TRBJ2-2; the D gene lacks a confident call. The DNA sequence is given as TGTGCCATCAGAACAAGCACCGGGGAGCTGTTTCTT. Translated, this gives CAIRTSTGELFL.